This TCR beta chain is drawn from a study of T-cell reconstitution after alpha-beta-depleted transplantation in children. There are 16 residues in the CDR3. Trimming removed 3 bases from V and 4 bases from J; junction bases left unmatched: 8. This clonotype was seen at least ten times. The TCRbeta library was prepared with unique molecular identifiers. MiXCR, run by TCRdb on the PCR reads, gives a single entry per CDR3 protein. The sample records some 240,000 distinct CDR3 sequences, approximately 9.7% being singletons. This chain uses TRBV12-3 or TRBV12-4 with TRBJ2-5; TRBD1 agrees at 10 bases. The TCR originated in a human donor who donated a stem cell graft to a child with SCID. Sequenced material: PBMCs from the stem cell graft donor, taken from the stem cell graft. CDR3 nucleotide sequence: TGTGCCAGCAGTTTTATCCGGGACAGGGGAGGAGAGACCCAGTACTTC. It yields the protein CASSFIRDRGGETQYF.